The entry below describes one TCR beta chain. The sample holds other DNA sequences that translate to the same CDR3. The study recruited people aged about 18 to 95 years across about two dozen US areas. The record originates from a study of blood T cell repertoires in COVID-19. How the authors handled the data: Amplification of reference gene primers was used by the study to estimate nucleated cell counts. Only in-frame clones appear in the TCRdb table, and some are missing; sequencing was by immunoSEQ multiplex PCR. V, J and clone size reflect that table, while D and trimming were determined from the DNA. Here the sample spans some 290,000 clones, roughly nine tenths being singletons. Sequenced: PBMCs or T cells enriched from blood (not recorded which). The TCR sequence derives from a woman in her twenties or thirties who had recovered from COVID-19.

The CDR3 region has the DNA TGTGCCAGTAGTGTACAGGGAGGCAATCAGCCCCAGCATTTT. Protein sequence: CASSVQGGNQPQHF. V gene TRBV19 combines with J gene TRBJ1-5; perhaps TRBD1 as D (6 bases). The CDR3 loop spans 14 amino acids. Germline CDR1 reads LNHDA; CDR2 reads SQIVND (reference sequence). V lost 5 bases and J lost 2, with 10 bases in between.